The clone carrying this TCR beta chain appeared once. V dropped 6 bases and J dropped 4 bases, with 15 bases sitting between them. This CDR3 comprises 15 residues. The germline CDR1 and CDR2 sequences are KGHSH and LQKENI. These data originate in a study of control samples from healthy donors and cancer patients. TCRdb keeps only in-frame clones here, not all; method: immunoSEQ multiplex PCR. The repertoire has over 100,000 clones, 80% to 95% of them found once; the top ten carry 2% to 3%. The sample consisted of blood. This TCR was recovered from a man aged 35 to 55 in good health. The chain is built from TRBV18 and TRBJ1-4, with a tentative D call TRBD1 (6 bases). CDR3 nucleotide sequence: TGTGCCAGCTCGAATGAACGGGGGCATAATGAAAAACTGTTTTTT. This gives the protein CASSNERGHNEKLFF.